One sample yielded the 23 T cell receptor beta chains listed below, sequenced in a study of blood T cell repertoires in COVID-19. Sequencing used immunoSEQ multiplex PCR; TCRdb keeps in-frame clones, though not all of them. This sample yields 61,000 or so clones, of which approximately 86% are seen a single time; under 20% belongs to the top ten. The specimen was peripheral blood. The receptors come from a woman of 80 years or more with active COVID-19.

This sequence joins TRBV5-5 and TRBJ1-2; 11 nucleotides line up with TRBD1. This CDR3 has 15 amino acids. The V segment lost 3 bases and the J segment 7 bases; nucleotides outside the gene matches: 8. CDR1 is SGHKS, CDR2 YYEKEE, per germline (reference sequence). The CDR3 is CASSSSGQGESGYTF. The CDR3 region has the DNA TGTGCCAGCAGCTCCTCGGGACAGGGGGAAAGTGGCTACACCTTC.

V and J are TRBV15 and TRBJ1-1; D not resolved. CDR3 length: 12 residues. Trimming removed 4 bases from V and 3 bases from J, with 6 bases in between. Germline V gives CDR1 LNHNV, CDR2 YYDKDF (reference sequence). The CDR3 DNA reads as TGTGCCACCAGCAATAGATACACTGAAGCTTTCTTT. Residues: CATSNRYTEAFF.

The chain has TRBV6-1 and TRBJ2-7, with D perhaps TRBD1 (5 bases). The CDR3 is 14 residues long. The ends were cut back, 2 bases at V and 3 bases at J, with 11 bases in the middle. Germline V gives CDR1 MNHNS, CDR2 SASEGT. CDR3 in amino acids: CASSEQGWDYEQYF. Here the CDR3 DNA reads TGTGCCAGCAGTGAACAGGGATGGGACTACGAGCAGTACTTC.

This clone came up once. The chain recombines TRBV5-6 with TRBJ1-5, with D possibly matching TRBD1 (6 bases). V lost 2 bases and J 5 bases, leaving 11 bases between the germline ends. There are 14 residues in the CDR3. Per germline, CDR1 SGHDT and CDR2 YYEEEE. CDR3 sequence reads: CASSFSGADQPQHF. CDR3 nucleotide sequence: TGTGCCAGCAGCTTCTCAGGGGCCGATCAGCCCCAGCATTTT.

The rearrangement uses TRBV7-3 and TRBJ2-5, with 10 bases lining up with TRBD2. Losses at the gene ends were 1 base for V and 5 bases for J; bases not matched to a gene: 7. Germline V gene sequence: CDR1 SGHTA, CDR2 FQGTGA. This CDR3 contains 16 residues. DNA of the CDR3: TGTGCCAGCAGCTTAAAAGCGGGGGGGCCGTTTGAGACCCAGTACTTC. It specifies CASSLKAGGPFETQYF.

The chain carries TRBV4-1 and TRBJ2-1; 9 bases are a match to TRBD2. CDR1 is MGHRA, CDR2 YSYEKL, per germline. This CDR3 spans 17 amino acids. V trimming: 0 bases; J trimming: 1 base; junction bases outside the gene matches: 4. This chain's CDR3 is CASSQDPAGGSYNEQFF. Written as DNA, the CDR3 is TGCGCCAGCAGCCAAGATCCGGCGGGGGGGTCCTACAATGAGCAGTTCTTC.

The rearrangement uses TRBV29-1 and TRBJ2-3, with a possible D match to TRBD2 (6 bases). The CDR3 runs to 17 residues. With 8 bases removed from V and 1 base from J, the gap between germline ends came to 25 bases. The germline gives CDR1 SQVTM, CDR2 ANQGSEA. CDR3 residues: CSSDGRGPGSGTDTQYF. CDR3 DNA: TGCAGCTCTGACGGGCGGGGCCCCGGGTCAGGCACAGATACGCAGTATTTT.

The gene calls are TRBV7-3 and TRBJ2-3; the match to TRBD2 covers 13 bases. CDR3 length: 16 residues. Germline CDR1 and CDR2: SGHTA and FQGTGA. J lost 3 bases, V lost 4 bases, and 4 bases had no gene match. CDR3 nucleotide sequence: TGTGCCAGCAGCTCCTCACTAGCGGGGGGGACAGATACGCAGTATTTT. Translation gives CASSSSLAGGTDTQYF. Full variable domain (rest looked up from reference TRBV7-3 and TRBJ2-3): GAGVSQTPSNKVTEKGKYVELRCDPISGHTALYWYRQSLGQGPEFLIYFQGTGAADDSGLPNDRFFAVRPEGSVSTLKIQRTERGDSAVYLCASSSSLAGGTDTQYFGPGTRLTVL.

This clone showed up just once. This chain uses TRBV4-3 with TRBJ2-3, with 13 bases identical to TRBD2. After removal of 1 base from V and 4 bases from J, the junction contained 11 bases not matched to a gene. The CDR3 totals 19 residues. The germline V gene has CDR1 LGHNA and CDR2 YSLEER. Written as DNA, the CDR3 is TGCGCCAGCAGCCAAGGAGGACTAGCGGGGGTATTTGGTCCAGATACGCAGTATTTT. As protein: CASSQGGLAGVFGPDTQYF.

The chain recombines TRBV5-4 with TRBJ2-1; weak D call: TRBD2 (5 bases). V shed 4 bases and J shed 2 bases, with 16 bases lying between them. This CDR3 spans 16 amino acids. Germline V gene data show CDR1 as SGHNT and CDR2 as YYREEE (reference sequence). The CDR3 nucleotides read TGTGCCAGCAGCCGGGATGGTGGGCTACCCTACAATGAGCAGTTCTTC. Translating gives CASSRDGGLPYNEQFF.

This chain links TRBV29-1 with TRBJ2-5; 9 nucleotides match TRBD1. The CDR3 totals 13 residues. J gave up 5 bases and V 6 bases, and 7 bases lay outside the gene matches. Germline V gives CDR1 SQVTM, CDR2 ANQGSEA. Here the CDR3 reads CSVWTGDGETQYF. As DNA, the CDR3 is TGCAGCGTATGGACAGGGGATGGGGAGACCCAGTACTTC.

V and J are TRBV28 and TRBJ2-3; a weak D match, TRBD1 (5 bases). The CDR3 has 18 amino acids. V lost 7 bases to trimming and J lost 3 bases, with 26 bases between them. Germline V gene lookup returns CDR1 MDHEN and CDR2 SYDVKM. CDR3 in DNA: TGTGCCAGCACCCCGGCAGGGCCCAGCCCCGATGTTACAGATACGCAGTATTTT. Translating gives CASTPAGPSPDVTDTQYF.

The chain recombines TRBV6-5 with TRBJ1-5, with D tentatively TRBD1 (5 bases). This CDR3 is built from 13 residues. V lost 7 bases and J lost 3, with 10 bases in between. Germline V gene sequence: CDR1 MNHEY, CDR2 SVGAGI. The CDR3: CASITGPNQPQHF. Here the CDR3 DNA reads TGTGCCAGCATAACAGGCCCCAATCAGCCCCAGCATTTT.

This chain joins TRBV10-3 and TRBJ2-6; D ambiguous. Between the trimmed V and J ends, which lost 4 bases and 0 bases, there was a span of 4 bases. The CDR3 runs to 14 residues. Germline CDR1 reads ENHRY; CDR2 reads SYGVKD. The CDR3 protein is CAISASSGANVLTF. CDR3 nucleotide sequence: TGTGCCATCAGTGCCAGCTCTGGGGCCAACGTCCTGACTTTC.

V is TRBV10-3 and J is TRBJ2-3, with TRBD2 matching over 8 bases. The germline gives CDR1 ENHRY, CDR2 SYGVKD. The CDR3 totals 16 residues. V was pared by 6 bases and J by 1 base, with 9 bases of the junction left unmatched. CDR3 sequence (DNA): TGTGCCATCAGACCAAATCTAGCGGGTGGCACAGATACGCAGTATTTT. Its protein product is CAIRPNLAGGTDTQYF.

This chain uses TRBV10-3 with TRBJ1-4; D remains unclear. V lost 2 bases to trimming and J lost 7 bases, with 8 bases between them. Looked up from germline, CDR1 is ENHRY and CDR2 is SYGVKD. The CDR3 sequence is 13 residues long. CDR3 region: CAISEGWSEKLFF. In DNA form, the CDR3 reads TGTGCCATCAGTGAGGGCTGGAGTGAAAAACTGTTTTTT.

The chain links TRBV2 to TRBJ2-1; 12 bases map to TRBD2. V gave up 4 bases and J gave up 7 bases; unmatched junction bases: 2. Germline V gene data show CDR1 as SNHLY and CDR2 as FYNNEI. CDR3 length: 14 amino acids. CDR3 coding DNA: TGTGCCAGCAGTGCTAGCGGGGGGGGTAATGAGCAGTTCTTC. It codes for CASSASGGGNEQFF.

This clone occurred once. The CDR3 coding sequence is TGTGCCAGTAGTGAAACAGGGGGCGCAAACTATGGCTACACCTTC. It codes for CASSETGGANYGYTF. This chain uses TRBV19 with TRBJ1-2; 9 nucleotides agree with TRBD1. From germline, CDR1 is LNHDA and CDR2 SQIVND (reference sequence). The CDR3 length is 15 residues. Trimming at V came to 5 bases and at J to 2 bases, leaving 6 bases not matched to a gene.

The chain combines TRBV19 with TRBJ1-5; TRBD1 is a possible D gene (5 bases). V lost 0 bases and J 5 bases, leaving 14 bases between the germline ends. The germline V gene encodes CDR1 LNHDA and CDR2 SQIVND (reference sequence). This CDR3 has 16 amino acids. In nucleotides, the CDR3 is TGTGCCAGTAGTATAGATCGTTGGCAGGGTTATCAGCCCCAGCATTTT. Translation gives CASSIDRWQGYQPQHF.

This clone was seen more than once but under ten times. The J gene is TRBJ1-2, the V gene TRBV4-1; a weak D match, TRBD1 (6 bases). This CDR3 region has 14 residues. Germline V gene data show CDR1 as MGHRA and CDR2 as YSYEKL. Trimming removed 3 bases at V and 7 bases at J, with 15 bases between. The CDR3 nucleotides are TGCGCCAGCAGCCAGGCCGGCGGGGGCGCTGGCTACACCTTC. Translating it yields CASSQAGGGAGYTF.

The gene calls are TRBV19 and TRBJ2-5; D unresolved. The CDR3 has 12 amino acids. Germline V CDR1 and CDR2: LNHDA, SQIVND (reference sequence). Trimming took off 6 bases at V and 2 bases at J, with 7 bases between the two ends. The CDR3, as DNA: TGTGCCAGTAGAGACTTGCAAGAGACCCAGTACTTC. It yields the protein CASRDLQETQYF.

V and J are TRBV6-5 and TRBJ2-1, with D maybe TRBD1 (7 bases). Germline V gene sequence: CDR1 MNHEY, CDR2 SVGAGI. The V gene lost 5 bases and the J gene lost 12 bases, with 17 bases spanning the gap. The length of the CDR3 is 13 residues. Here the CDR3 reads CASSRGQEGGQFF. The CDR3 DNA follows: TGTGCCAGCAGTAGAGGACAGGAGGGAGGGCAGTTCTTC.

As regards this clone: The same CDR3 can be traced to other DNA sequences in this sample. The chain combines TRBV5-6 with TRBJ1-1, with TRBD1 matching 10 bases. The V segment lost 2 bases and the J segment 0 bases; nucleotides outside the gene matches: 4. The CDR3 is 16 amino acids. The V gene's germline CDR1 is SGHDT and CDR2 YYEEEE. The CDR3 region has the DNA TGTGCCAGCAGCTTAAGGACAGGGGGGATGAACACTGAAGCTTTCTTT. It is translated as CASSLRTGGMNTEAFF. Drawing the rest from reference TRBV5-6 and TRBJ1-1, the complete variable domain is DAGVTQSPTHLIKTRGQQVTLRCSPKSGHDTVSWYQQALGQGPQFIFQYYEEEERQRGNFPDRFSGHQFPNYSSELNVNALLLGDSALYLCASSLRTGGMNTEAFFGQGTRLTVV.